Listed below are T cell receptor beta chains from one sample, sequenced in a study of T cells in Graves' hyperthyroidism and ophthalmopathy. TCRdb processed the multiplex PCR reads anew with MiXCR; each CDR3 protein has one entry. The data contain 500,000 to 650,000 distinct CDR3 sequences, roughly 15% of them seen just once; the ten biggest clones take up around 12%. Sequenced material: blood. These receptors all come from a woman aged 45 to 65 with Graves' ophthalmopathy. Each CDR3 is given with its conserved first and last residue. The order of the fields is clone size, J gene, V gene, D gene, CDR3 protein, CDR3 DNA. The D gene is left open where the match is weak. Clone size is not always given. Where it is, it says once, few, many or a class for expanded clones.

. TRBJ2-2 TRBV30 . CAWSVYTGELFF TGTGCCTGGAGTGTCTATACCGGGGAGCTGTTTTTT
. TRBJ1-2 TRBV7-2 . CASSTTTGMNYGYTF TGTGCCAGCAGCACAACCACAGGGATGAACTATGGCTACACCTTC
. TRBJ2-7 TRBV29-1 . CSVRTSQSSYEQYF TGCAGCGTCCGCACCTCCCAATCATCCTACGAGCAGTACTTC
many TRBJ2-2 TRBV28 . CASSNGGVAGELFF TGTGCCAGCAGCAATGGCGGGGTTGCCGGGGAGCTGTTTTTT
. TRBJ1-2 TRBV7-9 . CASSSTVGVAHGYTF TGTGCCAGCAGCTCCACGGTGGGGGTTGCGCATGGCTACACCTTC
. TRBJ2-1 TRBV7-3 . CASSLTPQGFYNEQFF TGTGCCAGCAGCCTTACCCCACAGGGTTTCTACAATGAGCAGTTCTTC
. TRBJ2-7 TRBV20-1 . CSARGLIYEQYF TGCAGTGCTAGAGGACTAATCTACGAGCAGTACTTC
many TRBJ2-1 TRBV30 . CAAVWGRASYNEQFF TGTGCGGCGGTGTGGGGCAGGGCTTCCTACAATGAGCAGTTCTTC
. TRBJ2-1 TRBV20-1 . CSARVVARVSNEQFF TGCAGTGCTAGAGTCGTGGCCCGGGTGTCCAATGAGCAGTTCTTC
many TRBJ1-2 TRBV12-3/TRBV12-4 . CASSLTGTLEGGYTF TGTGCCAGCAGTCTCACAGGAACTCTTGAGGGCGGCTACACCTTC
many TRBJ2-7 TRBV19 . CASSIRDRAPYEQYF TGTGCCAGTAGTATAAGGGACCGGGCGCCTTACGAGCAGTACTTC
many TRBJ2-3 TRBV20-1 TRBD2 CSASPYGGETDTQYF TGCAGTGCTAGTCCCTATGGGGGGGAAACAGATACGCAGTATTTT
. TRBJ1-2 TRBV6-2/TRBV6-3 . CASSYAGANYGYTF TGTGCCAGCAGTTACGCTGGAGCTAACTATGGCTACACCTTC
many TRBJ2-1 TRBV7-8 . CASSPLGGLQNEQFF TGTGCCAGCAGCCCTCTTGGGGGTTTACAGAATGAGCAGTTCTTC
many TRBJ2-7 TRBV12-3/TRBV12-4 . CASSLDAAPSEQYF TGTGCCAGCAGTTTAGATGCGGCCCCTAGCGAGCAGTACTTC
many TRBJ2-3 TRBV5-1 TRBD2 CASSNGLGGTDTQYF TGCGCCAGCAGCAACGGACTAGGTGGCACAGATACGCAGTATTTT
many TRBJ1-1 TRBV2 . CASTKTGNTEAFF TGTGCCAGCACGAAGACAGGGAACACTGAAGCTTTCTTT
. TRBJ2-7 TRBV20-1 . CSASQAGATYEQYF TGCAGTGCTAGCCAGGCAGGGGCCACCTACGAGCAGTACTTC
. TRBJ1-5 TRBV12-5 TRBD1 CASGLVLGTGINQPQHF TGTGCTAGTGGTTTGGTACTGGGGACAGGAATCAATCAGCCCCAGCATTTT
. TRBJ2-1 TRBV5-1 . CASSFGSQGLSYNEQFF TGCGCCAGCAGCTTCGGGTCACAGGGTTTATCCTACAATGAGCAGTTCTTC
. TRBJ2-1 TRBV5-1 . CASSLSSESNEQFF TGCGCCAGCAGCTTGTCTAGCGAAAGCAATGAGCAGTTCTTC
few TRBJ1-1 TRBV5-1 TRBD1 CASSVTGNTNTEAFF TGCGCCAGCAGTGTGACAGGGAATACGAACACTGAAGCTTTCTTT
many TRBJ2-1 TRBV28 TRBD2 CASSLTWTSGRGDNEQFF TGTGCCAGCAGTTTAACATGGACTAGCGGGAGGGGCGACAATGAGCAGTTCTTC
many TRBJ1-5 TRBV5-6 . CASSLDRGSGNQPQHF TGTGCCAGCAGCTTGGATCGGGGTTCAGGCAATCAGCCCCAGCATTTT
. TRBJ2-3 TRBV30 . CAWSEGSGQGDTQYF TGTGCCTGGAGTGAGGGCAGCGGGCAGGGAGATACGCAGTATTTT
many TRBJ2-7 TRBV2 TRBD2 CASRGLAGASFYEQYF TGTGCCAGCAGAGGACTAGCGGGCGCCTCCTTCTACGAGCAGTACTTC
few TRBJ2-1 TRBV9 . CASSALAVAGQNEQFF TGTGCCAGCAGCGCACTGGCTGTGGCGGGGCAGAATGAGCAGTTCTTC
few TRBJ2-7 TRBV28 . CASKGAGATNEQYF TGTGCCAGCAAGGGGGCGGGAGCAACCAACGAGCAGTACTTC
few TRBJ1-6 TRBV7-8 . CASSNYTVNNSPLHF TGTGCCAGCAGTAACTATACAGTAAATAATTCACCCCTCCACTTT
many TRBJ1-1 TRBV20-1 . CSAKVSGLNTEAFF TGCAGTGCTAAGGTTTCGGGTTTGAACACTGAAGCTTTCTTT
many TRBJ1-5 TRBV5-8 . CASGGRGLNQPQHF TGTGCCAGCGGTGGAAGGGGTCTGAATCAGCCCCAGCATTTT
. TRBJ1-2 TRBV28 . CASSGLDRTYYGYTF TGTGCCAGCAGTGGTCTCGACAGAACTTACTATGGCTACACCTTC
many TRBJ1-2 TRBV7-2 TRBD1 CASSLARTGEGYGYTF TGTGCCAGCAGCTTAGCCCGGACAGGGGAAGGGTATGGCTACACCTTC
many TRBJ2-3 TRBV20-1 TRBD2 CSAPRTSGRPDTQYF TGCAGTGCTCCTCGGACTAGCGGGAGGCCAGATACGCAGTATTTT
. TRBJ1-4 TRBV28 TRBD1 CASSTRTGRTWGKLFF TGTGCCAGCAGTACCCGGACAGGGCGAACATGGGGAAAACTGTTTTTT
many TRBJ2-2 TRBV7-3 TRBD2 CASSWGLAGYTGELFF TGTGCCAGCAGCTGGGGACTAGCGGGATACACCGGGGAGCTGTTTTTT
. TRBJ2-7 TRBV19 . CARPCGRMLYEQYF TGTGCCAGGCCTTGCGGCAGGATGCTCTACGAGCAGTACTTC
many TRBJ1-5 TRBV12-3/TRBV12-4 . CASKMAGNQPQHF TGTGCCAGCAAAATGGCCGGCAATCAGCCCCAGCATTTT
many TRBJ2-1 TRBV7-2 TRBD2 CASSLRLAGAEQFF TGTGCCAGCAGCTTACGGCTAGCGGGGGCCGAGCAGTTCTTC
many TRBJ1-5 TRBV28 . CASSLGGDRGQPQHF TGTGCCAGCAGTTTGGGCGGGGACCGCGGGCAGCCCCAGCATTTT
many TRBJ1-6 TRBV6-1 . CASTLGLNSPLHF TGTGCCAGCACACTGGGCCTTAATTCACCCCTCCACTTT
few TRBJ2-1 TRBV12-3/TRBV12-4 . CASSLAGNRQFF TGTGCCAGCAGTTTAGCGGGCAATCGTCAGTTCTTC
many TRBJ2-2 TRBV28 TRBD2 CASSFNRDYDSGELFF TGTGCCAGCAGTTTCAACCGGGACTACGATTCCGGGGAGCTGTTTTTT
few TRBJ1-3 TRBV19 TRBD1 CASSIPGTGSGNTIYF TGTGCCAGTAGTATCCCCGGGACAGGGTCTGGAAACACCATATATTTT
many TRBJ2-3 TRBV5-1 TRBD2 CASSQFTSGTTDTQYF TGCGCCAGCAGCCAATTTACTAGCGGGACTACAGATACGCAGTATTTT
many TRBJ2-7 TRBV7-9 TRBD1 CASSLRGGTATPYEQYF TGTGCCAGCAGCTTACGAGGGGGCACAGCCACCCCCTACGAGCAGTACTTC
. TRBJ1-3 TRBV6-1 . CATASSGNTIYF TGTGCCACGGCTAGCTCTGGAAACACCATATATTTT
few TRBJ1-2 TRBV6-1 . CASSSRENYGYTF TGTGCCAGCAGCTCCAGAGAGAACTATGGCTACACCTTC
many TRBJ1-3 TRBV27 . CASSMGGLSGNTIYF TGTGCCAGCAGTATGGGGGGACTCTCTGGAAACACCATATATTTT
. TRBJ1-1 TRBV24-1 . CATSDPRGGGTEAFF TGTGCCACCAGTGATCCCCGGGGGGGGGGAACTGAAGCTTTCTTT
. TRBJ2-2 TRBV30 TRBD2 CAWSPTPRASGRSGELFF TGTGCCTGGAGTCCTACCCCCAGGGCTAGCGGGAGGTCCGGGGAGCTGTTTTTT
. TRBJ2-3 TRBV20-1 . CSARVGSIRDTQYF TGCAGTGCTAGAGTCGGAAGTATCCGGGATACGCAGTATTTT
. TRBJ2-3 TRBV6-5 . CASSYSGTSNTDTQYF TGTGCCAGCAGTTACTCGGGGACTTCAAACACAGATACGCAGTATTTT
many TRBJ2-7 TRBV7-9 TRBD2 CASSPPTAGAKYEQYF TGTGCCAGCAGTCCCCCCACAGCGGGAGCGAAATACGAGCAGTACTTC
few TRBJ2-5 TRBV5-1 TRBD1 CASSLGGTEETQYF TGCGCCAGCAGCTTGGGGGGGACAGAAGAGACCCAGTACTTC
many TRBJ2-1 TRBV12-3/TRBV12-4 . CASSLLAFEQFF TGTGCCAGCAGTTTACTAGCGTTTGAGCAGTTCTTC
many TRBJ2-7 TRBV5-1 TRBD1 CASRTGTGRPSSYEQYF TGCGCCAGCAGGACCGGGACAGGGCGCCCCAGCTCCTACGAGCAGTACTTC